This T cell receptor (beta chain) was documented in a study of ipilimumab plus nivolumab after autologous stem cell transplantation. Study-wide context: Median doses per patient: about 5 ipilimumab, fewer than ten nivolumab.

Checkpoint therapy with ipilimumab 1 mg/kg began 14 to 28 days after transplant. The CDR3 is 17 residues long. V lost 0 bases and J lost 5, with 20 bases in between. Germline V gene data show CDR1 as LNHNV and CDR2 as YYDKDF (reference sequence). TCRdb's table, derived via immunoSEQ multiplex PCR, lists solely in-frame clones and lacks some. The profile shows 15,000 to 20,000 clones, 75% to 85% of them singletons. The sequence came from a male donor with diffuse large B-cell lymphoma. The rearrangement uses TRBV15 and TRBJ2-7; D perhaps matches TRBD1 (6 bases). The material sequenced was PBMCs, taken in a trial of ipilimumab plus nivolumab as post-transplant consolidation. The CDR3 DNA follows: TGTGCCACCAGCAGAGATCCAACAGGGCCCGATTTTAACGAGCAGTACTTC. Translated, it gives CATSRDPTGPDFNEQYF. Complete variable domain (other parts from reference TRBV15 and TRBJ2-7): DAMVIQNPRYQVTQFGKPVTLSCSQTLNHNVMYWYQQKSSQAPKLLFHYYDKDFNNEADTPDNFQSRRPNTSFCFLDIRSPGLGDTAMYLCATSRDPTGPDFNEQYFGPGTRLTVT.